The 27 T cell receptor beta chains below all came from one sample that was sequenced in a study of OX40 agonist ivuxolimab in advanced cancers. Repertoires were generated with immunoSEQ multiplex PCR, while TCRdb's copy carries only in-frame clones and drops some. The profile covers approximately 45,000 clones, with just under 95% appearing a single time and roughly 11% taken by the ten largest. The source material was CD4+ or CD8+ T cells sorted from blood, sampled in a trial of the OX40 agonist ivuxolimab. The receptors were sampled from an adult with an advanced solid tumor such as melanoma, head and neck, liver or kidney cancer.

The rearrangement joins TRBV29-1 to TRBJ2-1, with TRBD1 matching 9 bases. V lost 6 bases to trimming and J lost 8 bases; unmatched junction nucleotides: 14. CDR1 SQVTM and CDR2 ANQGSEA come from the germline V gene. The CDR3 runs 15 residues. As DNA, the CDR3 is TGCAGCGTGACCGCGCCGGGGACAGGGACGCATGAGCAGTTCTTC. As protein: CSVTAPGTGTHEQFF.

The chain combines TRBV7-6 with TRBJ2-1, with D possibly called TRBD1 or TRBD2 (5 bases each). V was pared by 5 bases and J by 8 bases, with 19 bases between. Germline CDR1 reads SGHVS; CDR2 reads FNYEAQ. The CDR3 contains 15 residues. Written as DNA, the CDR3 is TGTGCCAGCAGCCTGGGGGATTTAGGCGTCTATGAGCAGTTCTTC. It specifies CASSLGDLGVYEQFF.

This clone was counted once. The chain uses TRBV5-6 and TRBJ1-5; D is perhaps TRBD1 (6 bases). The CDR3 length is 13 residues. V was shortened by 1 base and J by 7 bases, with 9 bases between the two germline ends. The germline CDR1 and CDR2 sequences are SGHDT and YYEEEE. The CDR3 nucleotides are TGTGCCAGCAGCTTGACAGGGAGCCAGCCCCAGCATTTT. Amino acid sequence: CASSLTGSQPQHF.

This chain uses TRBV28 with TRBJ2-7; 7 bases map to TRBD1. Trimming took 6 bases from V and 3 from J; bases not matched to a gene: 8. The CDR3 contains 14 residues. The germline V gene has CDR1 MDHEN and CDR2 SYDVKM. CDR3 DNA: TGTGCCAGCAGGCCTAGACAGGGAGTCTACGAGCAGTACTTC. Amino acids: CASRPRQGVYEQYF.

This clone is a singleton in its sample. In DNA form, the CDR3 reads TGTGCCAGCAGCGTAGCCCCTAATCTTTACGAGCAGTACTTC. It yields the protein CASSVAPNLYEQYF. The chain has TRBV9 and TRBJ2-7; D call uncertain. CDR3 length: 14 amino acids. The V and J ends lost 0 bases and 4 bases respectively, with 11 bases between them. Per the germline V gene, CDR1 is SGDLS and CDR2 is YYNGEE.

The chain uses TRBV5-4 and TRBJ2-3; D remains unclear. Germline V gene lookup returns CDR1 SGHNT and CDR2 YYREEE (reference sequence). The CDR3 is 16 residues long. V was cut by 4 bases and J by 0 bases, with 15 bases left in between. The CDR3, as DNA: TGTGCCAGCAGCCCGAGCTTATTCGAAAGCACAGATACGCAGTATTTT. Translated: CASSPSLFESTDTQYF.

The rearrangement uses TRBV6-6 and TRBJ1-4; D remains ambiguous. The germline V gene has CDR1 MNHNY and CDR2 SVGAGI (reference sequence). The CDR3 has 15 amino acids. V shed 0 bases and J shed 8 bases, with 13 bases lying between them. As DNA, the CDR3 is TGTGCCAGCAGTTACTCGGAGATAACGGGGGAAAAACTGTTTTTT. Its protein is CASSYSEITGEKLFF.

V usage is TRBV7-9 and J usage is TRBJ2-1; 8 bases are shared with TRBD1. The V gene end was trimmed by 5 bases and the J gene end by 4 bases; junction bases not matched to a gene: 10. Germline CDR1 reads SEHNR; CDR2 reads FQNEAQ (reference sequence). The CDR3 consists of 16 residues. The CDR3 here is CASSLTRTGQYNEQFF. CDR3 in DNA: TGTGCCAGCAGCCTAACCCGGACAGGGCAATACAATGAGCAGTTCTTC.

The V gene is TRBV5-6, the J gene TRBJ2-7, with unresolved D. Trimming took off 4 bases at V and 3 bases at J, with 5 bases between the two ends. CDR1 is SGHDT, CDR2 YYEEEE, per germline. The CDR3 consists of 11 residues. The CDR3 coding sequence is TGTGCCAGCAGCCGGAACTACGAGCAGTACTTC. Translating gives CASSRNYEQYF.

The chain employs TRBV10-3 and TRBJ2-7; 10 bases match TRBD1. Germline V gene sequence: CDR1 ENHRY, CDR2 SYGVKD. V lost 3 bases to trimming and J lost 7 bases; unmatched junction nucleotides: 12. This CDR3 has 16 amino acids. The chain's CDR3 is CAISETGTGVSGEQYF. In nucleotides, the CDR3 is TGTGCCATCAGTGAAACCGGGACAGGGGTCTCGGGAGAGCAGTACTTC.

The chain links TRBV27 to TRBJ2-3; 7 positions match TRBD1. Germline CDR1 MNHEY, CDR2 SMNVEV (reference sequence). The CDR3 covers 14 residues. The J segment lost 0 bases and the V segment lost 5 bases, leaving 2 bases of the junction unmatched. The CDR3 coding sequence is TGTGCCAGCAGTCGAGGGGGCAGCACAGATACGCAGTATTTT. Translated, it gives CASSRGGSTDTQYF.

The V and J genes are TRBV5-1 and TRBJ2-5; D gene unclear. Trimming shortened V by 6 bases and J by 5 bases, and 8 bases separated the two germline ends. Germline CDR1 is SGHRS and CDR2 is YFSETQ. There are 11 residues in the CDR3. CDR3 DNA: TGCGCCAGCACCTCCGGGGAGACCCAGTACTTC. This encodes CASTSGETQYF. Full variable domain (remainder filled in from reference TRBV5-1 and TRBJ2-5): KAGVTQTPRYLIKTRGQQVTLSCSPISGHRSVSWYQQTPGQGLQFLFEYFSETQRNKGNFPGRFSGRQFSNSRSEMNVSTLELGDSALYLCASTSGETQYFGPGTRLLVL.

This rearrangement joins TRBV5-1 to TRBJ2-2; possibly TRBD2 for D (5 bases). Germline CDR1 SGHRS, CDR2 YFSETQ. The CDR3 consists of 16 residues. With 4 bases removed from V and 2 bases from J, the gap between germline ends came to 15 bases. The CDR3 spells CASSPSGEKNTGELFF. DNA of the CDR3: TGCGCCAGCAGCCCTAGTGGGGAGAAAAACACCGGGGAGCTGTTTTTT.

The V and J genes are TRBV7-9 and TRBJ1-5; TRBD1 might be the D (5 bases). CDR1 and CDR2 from the germline V gene are SEHNR and FQNEAQ (reference sequence). The CDR3 covers 17 residues. V dropped 0 bases and J dropped 2 bases, with 14 bases sitting between them. The CDR3 spells CASSLAPQGGGNQPQHF. CDR3 nucleotides: TGTGCCAGCAGCTTAGCACCTCAGGGCGGTGGCAATCAGCCCCAGCATTTT.

The CDR3 sequence: CASSIGLGYEQYF. CDR3 sequence (DNA): TGTGCCAGTAGTATAGGTTTGGGGTACGAGCAGTACTTC. The chain uses TRBV19 and TRBJ2-7; the D is unclear. In germline, CDR1 is LNHDA, CDR2 SQIVND (reference sequence). This CDR3 is 13 amino acids long. With 1 base removed from V and 4 bases from J, the gap between germline ends came to 8 bases.

The count of this clone is one. This chain joins TRBV4-3 and TRBJ2-4, with TRBD2 as a possible D gene (6 bases). CDR1 and CDR2 from the germline V gene are LGHNA and YSLEER. The CDR3 is 18 amino acids. The V end lost 0 bases, the J end lost 5 bases, and 20 bases lay between the germline ends. The CDR3 region has the DNA TGCGCCAGCAGCCAAGACTTCCAGGGAGGTTGGTTTGAAAACATTCAGTACTTC. Protein: CASSQDFQGGWFENIQYF.

The chain couples TRBV7-9 to TRBJ1-2; D unresolved. The CDR3 has 13 residues. V lost 5 bases to trimming and J lost 8 bases, with 15 bases between them. CDR1 SEHNR and CDR2 FQNEAQ come from the germline V gene (reference sequence). Here the CDR3 reads CASSHSGDPGYTF. The CDR3 DNA sequence: TGTGCCAGCAGCCATAGTGGTGACCCGGGCTACACCTTC.

This chain connects TRBV9 to TRBJ1-3, with D tentatively TRBD1 (6 bases). This CDR3 contains 18 residues. Germline V gene data show CDR1 as SGDLS and CDR2 as YYNGEE. V gave up 4 bases and J gave up 0 bases, with 20 bases separating them. The CDR3 here is CASSIHGQTLNSGNTIYF. The CDR3 DNA reads TGTGCCAGCAGCATACATGGACAGACGCTAAACTCTGGAAACACCATATATTTT.

Remarks on this clone: At one boundary the junction diverges from the germline segment, which might be a read error. V gene TRBV7-9 combines with J gene TRBJ2-7; D perhaps matches TRBD1 (7 bases). The germline V gene has CDR1 SEHNR and CDR2 FQNEAQ (reference sequence). This CDR3 spans 13 amino acids. In DNA, the CDR3 is TGTGCCAGCAGTTTAGACAGGGAGGACGAGCAGTACTTC. Residues: CASSLDREDEQYF.

The CDR3 here is CAWGGASGGYEQYF. For the CDR3, the DNA is TGTGCCTGGGGAGGAGCTAGCGGGGGCTACGAGCAGTACTTC. The chain joins TRBV30 to TRBJ2-7, with TRBD2 identical over 10 bases. In germline, CDR1 is GTSNPN, CDR2 SVGIG (reference sequence). This CDR3 contains 14 residues. The ends lost 5 bases at V and 3 bases at J; junction bases unmatched: 7.

This chain uses TRBV5-1 with TRBJ1-3; D remains unclear. From germline, CDR1 is SGHRS and CDR2 YFSETQ. The CDR3 totals 12 residues. V was shortened by 2 bases and J by 3 bases, with 3 bases between the two germline ends. The CDR3 DNA reads TGCGCCAGCAGCTTTGATGGAAACACCATATATTTT. Translating it yields CASSFDGNTIYF.

The V call is TRBV9, the J call TRBJ2-2; no reliable D call. The CDR3 length is 12 residues. V was trimmed by 0 bases and J by 7 bases, leaving 4 bases between them. CDR1 is SGDLS, CDR2 YYNGEE, per germline. CDR3: CASSVEGGELFF. The CDR3 DNA reads TGTGCCAGCAGCGTAGAGGGCGGGGAGCTGTTTTTT.

This chain uses TRBV7-8 with TRBJ2-5; 9 bases line up with TRBD2. V lost 3 bases and J lost 4; bases outside the gene matches: 6. Germline lookup yields CDR1 SGHVS and CDR2 FQNEAQ. The CDR3 contains 15 residues. CDR3 sequence (DNA): TGTGCCAGCAGCTTGGGCGGGAGGGCCGTAGAGACCCAGTACTTC. Residues: CASSLGGRAVETQYF.

V and J are TRBV6-6 and TRBJ1-2; D call uncertain. CDR1 MNHNY and CDR2 SVGAGI come from the germline V gene (reference sequence). V dropped 7 bases and J dropped 8 bases, with 20 bases sitting between them. This CDR3 region has 14 residues. As DNA, the CDR3 is TGTGCCAGCACCCCACCCGGAACCCCCAGCGGCTACACCTTC. Protein sequence: CASTPPGTPSGYTF.

V is TRBV5-1 and J is TRBJ2-7; 9 nucleotides agree with TRBD1. Germline V gene lookup returns CDR1 SGHRS and CDR2 YFSETQ. V shed 4 bases and J 2 bases; nucleotides not matched to a gene: 7. This CDR3 region has 15 residues. The CDR3 coding sequence is TGCGCCAGCAGCCCCTACAGGGGGCGCCCCTACGAGCAGTACTTC. As protein: CASSPYRGRPYEQYF. Combining the CDR3 with reference TRBV5-1 and TRBJ2-7 gives the whole variable domain KAGVTQTPRYLIKTRGQQVTLSCSPISGHRSVSWYQQTPGQGLQFLFEYFSETQRNKGNFPGRFSGRQFSNSRSEMNVSTLELGDSALYLCASSPYRGRPYEQYFGPGTRLTVT.

This sequence joins TRBV28 and TRBJ1-3; D is unclear. The V gene lost 4 bases and the J gene lost 0 bases, with 7 bases spanning the gap. The CDR3 runs to 14 residues. The germline V gene has CDR1 MDHEN and CDR2 SYDVKM. The CDR3 sequence: CASSWSPSGNTIYF. The DNA of the CDR3 is TGTGCCAGCAGTTGGTCGCCCTCTGGAAACACCATATATTTT.

This rearrangement joins TRBV5-4 to TRBJ2-3, with D perhaps being TRBD1 or TRBD2 (5 bases each). The CDR3 spans 17 residues. Trimming removed 3 bases from V and 2 bases from J, with 19 bases in between. In germline, CDR1 is SGHNT, CDR2 YYREEE (reference sequence). The DNA for the CDR3 is TGTGCCAGCAGCTCGGGACCACTGAGGGGCGACACAGATACGCAGTATTTT. Translating it yields CASSSGPLRGDTDTQYF.